Reported below is one T cell receptor beta chain. Antigen: not known. These data originate in a study of cytomegalovirus exposure and HLA in healthy donors. General study results and limits: Across donors, most TCRs were seen rarely, yet some public ones were widespread. There were about 160 TCR beta chains listed as cytomegalovirus-associated. It is likely that the observed cluster of highly shared sequence variants was a sequencing artifact.

A multiplex PCR was run with 60 Vbeta primers and 13 Jbeta primers. Only in-frame clones appear in the TCRdb table, and some are missing; sequencing was by immunoSEQ multiplex PCR. The sample's table shows 80,000 to 100,000 clones. The CDR3 is 17 amino acids. The ends were cut back, 4 bases at V and 3 bases at J, with 20 bases in the middle. Germline V gene data show CDR1 as SGDLS and CDR2 as YYNGEE. The chain is built from TRBV9 and TRBJ2-1, with D maybe TRBD1 (5 bases). The receptor's source is a woman in her 30s in good health and CMV-seronegative. Sequenced input: PBMCs. CDR3 amino acids: CASSPHQGTPLYNEQFF. DNA for the CDR3: TGTGCCAGCAGCCCCCATCAGGGTACTCCTCTCTACAATGAGCAGTTCTTC.